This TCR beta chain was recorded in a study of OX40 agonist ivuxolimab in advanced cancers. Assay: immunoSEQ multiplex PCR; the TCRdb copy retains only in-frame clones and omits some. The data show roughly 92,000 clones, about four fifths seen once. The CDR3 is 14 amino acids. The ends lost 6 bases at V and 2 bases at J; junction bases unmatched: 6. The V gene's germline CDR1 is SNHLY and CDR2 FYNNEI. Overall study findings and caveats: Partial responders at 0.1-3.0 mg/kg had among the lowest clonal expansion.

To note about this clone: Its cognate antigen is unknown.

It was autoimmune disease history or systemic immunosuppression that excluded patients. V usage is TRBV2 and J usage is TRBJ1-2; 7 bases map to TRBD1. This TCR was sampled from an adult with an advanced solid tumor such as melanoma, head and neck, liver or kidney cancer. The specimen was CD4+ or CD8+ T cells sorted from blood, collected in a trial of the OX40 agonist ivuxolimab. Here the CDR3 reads CASSEQGKNYGYTF. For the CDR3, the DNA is TGTGCCAGCAGCGAACAGGGGAAGAACTATGGCTACACCTTC.